The sequence of this T cell receptor beta chain was determined in a study of blood T cell repertoires in COVID-19. As for the study in general: COVID-19 samples, acute and convalescent, were from the United States, Italy and Spain. The cDNA or gDNA used as material had been derived from T cells, B-cell-depleted T cells, or PBMCs.

The germline V gene has CDR1 SEHNR and CDR2 FQNEAQ (reference sequence). J lost 2 bases, V lost 3 bases, and 4 bases had no gene match. The CDR3 covers 16 residues. This table comes from immunoSEQ multiplex PCR, and its TCRdb copy is limited to in-frame clones, with some not included. The data show 40,000 to 65,000 clones, with around 84% seen just once and 10% to 15% held by the top ten. The sequenced sample consisted of peripheral blood. V is TRBV7-9 and J is TRBJ2-2; TRBD2 matches at 9 bases. The TCR sequence derives from a man in his 70s with active COVID-19. Here the CDR3 DNA reads TGTGCCAGCAGCTTTCGCGGGGGGGCAAACACCGGGGAGCTGTTTTTT. It translates to CASSFRGGANTGELFF.